The entry below describes one T cell receptor (beta chain). What it binds is not known. Mismatch with germline at one junction end may stem from a read error. Germline-derived CDR1 and CDR2 are MNHEY and SVGAGI. The CDR3 contains 12 residues. The data originate from a study of cytomegalovirus exposure and HLA in healthy donors. 60 Vbeta and 13 Jbeta primers were used in PCR. TCRdb keeps only in-frame clones here, not all; method: immunoSEQ multiplex PCR. The sample includes about 240,000 clones, over 70% of them seen just once. Study observations and caveats: The analysis excluded some indistinguishable V segments, including TRBV6-2 and TRBV6-3. In a later analysis, HLA-associated TCR beta chains were more clonally expanded than equally common others. Associated with HLA alleles at 0.05 false discovery rate in a later analysis were around 17,000 TCR beta sequences.

The V call is TRBV6-5, the J call TRBJ2-2, with 9 bases identical to TRBD2. The sequenced material came from PBMCs. This receptor was identified in a woman aged 55-75 years in good health and CMV-seropositive. In DNA, the CDR3 is TGTGCCAGCAGTTACCTTAGCGGGGGGCTGTTTTTT. Translation: CASSYLSGGLFF.